What follows describes a single T cell receptor beta chain. What it binds is not known. These data belong to a study of cytomegalovirus exposure and HLA in healthy donors. On the study more broadly: The study placed approximately 81% of its 398 genotyped donors in the Caucasian-associated ancestry cluster.

Findings of the study overall: It emerged from a later analysis that several of the most significant clusters appeared to be linked to common viral pathogens.

Germline V lookup: CDR1 ENHRY, CDR2 SYGVKD. V was cut by 0 bases and J by 7 bases, with 13 bases left in between. There are 15 residues in the CDR3. This PCR relied on a set of 60 Vbeta primers and 13 Jbeta primers. The data were produced by immunoSEQ multiplex PCR, yet TCRdb's version contains in-frame clones alone and is incomplete. This sample lists some 130,000 clones; its ten largest clones have more than 1.5%. The chain uses TRBV10-3 and TRBJ2-1; D ambiguous. Sample: PBMCs. This TCR was sampled from a woman aged 40 to 50 in good health and CMV-seropositive. The CDR3 spells CAISESASPRNEQFF. Here the CDR3 DNA reads TGTGCCATCAGTGAGTCCGCCTCGCCTCGGAATGAGCAGTTCTTC.